This T cell receptor (beta chain) was observed in a study of immune aging and cytomegalovirus after organ transplant (dated by TCRdb to about 2021). Regarding the research as a whole: Every transplant recipient was given three-drug immunosuppression consisting of prednisone, tacrolimus, and mycophenolate.

The library came from single-cell sequencing. Reads for this sample came from an Illumina NovaSeq 6000. The BD Rhapsody Targeted mRNA and AbSeq Reagent Kit, in a microwell format, was used for cell capture and library preparation. Libraries covered TCR, sample tags, AbSeq, and targeted mRNA from the Human T-Cell Expression Panel plus custom TOX and TOX2 primers. An Illumina NovaSeq was used to sequence the libraries. From the authors' description of their analysis: The analysis covered about 10,000 cells in total, of which some 6,900 were CD8 T cells and 4494 were CD8 T cells with an identifiable TCR CDR3. On the Seven Bridges Genomics platform, raw data were run through the BD Rhapsody Targeted Analysis Pipeline with V(D)J processing. SeqGeq 1.6.0 was used for quality control, Sample Tag demultiplexing with Lex-BDSMK, clone identification with VDJ Explorer, and Seurat clustering. Clones making up <1% of CD8 T cells were classified as non-expanded, and clones making up >2.5% of the sample were classified as clonal expansions. TCRdb trimmed the raw reads at Q25, called clones with MiXCR and kept productive beta chains. CDR3 protein sequences are deduplicated, and each keeps its most common genes and DNA. The V and J calls and clone size are TCRdb's, not the authors'. Recorded for this sample are roughly 23,000 distinct CDR3 sequences; approximately 34% of them occurred a single time. The ten largest account for 25% to 30% of the sample.

As concerns this clonotype: This clone's antigen is unknown. The record has no base qualities; no much larger clone is one base away.

Taken from the germline V gene, the CDR1 and CDR2 loops are LGHNA and YNFKEQ. Between the V and J ends, shortened by 1 base and 0 bases respectively, the junction contains 6 bases. The CDR3 starts with the cysteine, ends with the phenylalanine, and has 14 residues. Kept here is only the CDR3 DNA, which spans 42 bases and is read in frame from base 1. Sample time point, as interpreted from the label and publication: five sample-tagged time points from pre-transplant (day -1) to day 368 post-transplant, pooled. Thawed PBMC were stimulated for around eleven hours with a CMV IE-1 overlapping peptide library without transport inhibitors. After being thawed and rested overnight, the cells were stimulated in R10 medium along with CD28/CD49d costimulation. The IE-1 peptide library consisted of 15-amino-acid peptides overlapping by 11 amino acids. Each time point was barcoded using BD Single-Cell Multiplexing Kit Sample Tags, after which the barcoded samples were pooled and stained with oligo-conjugated anti-CD45RA plus sorting antibodies. A BD FACSAria III was used to sort CMV-responsive CD8+CD137+ and CD4+CD154+ T cells at 4-way purity. Blood was drawn into EDTA vacutainers and was processed by Ficoll gradient within 1-24 hours.

Results the study describes overall, beyond this receptor: TEMRA cells made up a larger share of large clones, and the seven largest clones (roughly 1,900 cells) gained aged and TEMRA cells while losing TCM cells. Post-transplant increases in aged-phenotype cells were observed regardless of clone size, following viremia and occurring earlier in large clones (days 200-264) than in small clones. Since the sequencing data did not include a CD57 measurement, a conservative gene-based definition of aging was used in its place.

The clonotype comes from a female donor who had a heart transplant and CMV viremia. This material consisted of CMV peptide-activated CD4+ and CD8+ T cells sorted from blood, taken at five time points, pooled. The cell subset or site label for this specimen denotes: sorted CD8+CD137+ and CD4+CD154+ T cells after 11 to 12 h CMV IE-1 peptide stimulation. The chain employs TRBV4-2 and TRBJ1-1, with the D gene uncertain. The nucleotides read TGTGCCAGCAGCCAAGTCGGGGTGAACACTGAAGCTTTCTTT. It specifies CASSQVGVNTEAFF.